This T cell receptor beta chain was retrieved from a study of T cell repertoires in MIS-A myocarditis. V dropped 5 bases and J dropped 5; count of bases not matched to a gene: 13. This CDR3 contains 16 residues. The germline CDR1 and CDR2 sequences are SGDLS and YYNGEE. TCRdb's table, derived via immunoSEQ multiplex PCR, lists solely in-frame clones and lacks some. The table shows about 10,000 clones, with 65% to 90% occurring only once. The TCR sequence derives from a man between 18 and 35 years old with fulminant myocarditis from multisystem inflammatory syndrome in adults (MIS-A) after COVID-19. This sequence joins TRBV9 and TRBJ2-5, with TRBD1 identical over 9 bases. Sequencing used right ventricle heart tissue obtained at autopsy. CDR3 loop: CASSQRDRAMGETQYF. CDR3 coding DNA: TGTGCCAGCAGTCAACGGGACAGGGCAATGGGTGAGACCCAGTACTTC.